The table lists the clone carrying this T cell receptor (beta chain) with a count of one. Antigen: not known. Trimming removed 6 bases from V and 6 bases from J, with 15 bases in between. This CDR3 spans 13 amino acids. The germline V gene has CDR1 SQVTM and CDR2 ANQGSEA. Method: immunoSEQ multiplex PCR; TCRdb's copy keeps in-frame clones and lacks some. The sample lists approximately 14,000 clones, approximately 98% seen once, with around 0.41% in the top ten. The data are from a study of monozygotic twins with cystic fibrosis. Study-wide results and caveats: V usage most resembled the co-twin in 13 of 16 pairs. Unrelated CF individuals shared fewer identical clonotypes than monozygotic CF twins. Low clonality (median around 0.0095) suggested a mostly naive repertoire.

Specimen: blood. The TCR sequence derives from a girl aged 2 to 9 with cystic fibrosis. This chain connects TRBV29-1 to TRBJ1-5; possibly TRBD1 for D (5 bases). The CDR3 protein is CSVGDGQGQPQHF. The CDR3 region has the DNA TGCAGCGTGGGGGACGGCCAAGGTCAGCCCCAGCATTTT.